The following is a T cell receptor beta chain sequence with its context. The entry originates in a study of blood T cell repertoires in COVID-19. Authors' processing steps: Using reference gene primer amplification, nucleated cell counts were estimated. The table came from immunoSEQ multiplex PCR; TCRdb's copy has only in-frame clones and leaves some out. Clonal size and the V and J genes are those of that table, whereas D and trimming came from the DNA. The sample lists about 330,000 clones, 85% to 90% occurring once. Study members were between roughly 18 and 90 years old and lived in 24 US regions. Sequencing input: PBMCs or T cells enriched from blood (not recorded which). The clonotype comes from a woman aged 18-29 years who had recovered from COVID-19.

This CDR3 reads CASSSDRGIRTDTQYF. For the CDR3, the DNA is TGTGCCAGTAGCTCTGACAGGGGAATTAGAACAGATACGCAGTATTTT. The chain employs TRBV19 and TRBJ2-3, with 8 bases lining up with TRBD1. Germline V CDR1 and CDR2: LNHDA, SQIVND (reference sequence). CDR3 size: 16 residues. Germline trimming cut 6 bases from V and 3 bases from J; bases unmatched to any gene: 11.